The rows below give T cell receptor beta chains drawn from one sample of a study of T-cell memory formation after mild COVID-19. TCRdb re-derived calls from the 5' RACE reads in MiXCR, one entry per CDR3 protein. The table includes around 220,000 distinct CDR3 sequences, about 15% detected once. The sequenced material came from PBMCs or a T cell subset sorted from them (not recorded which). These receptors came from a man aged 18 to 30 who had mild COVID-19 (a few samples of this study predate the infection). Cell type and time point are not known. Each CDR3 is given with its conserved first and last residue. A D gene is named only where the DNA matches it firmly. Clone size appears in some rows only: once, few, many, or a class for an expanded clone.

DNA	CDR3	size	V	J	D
TGTGCCAGCACCGCCACAGGGGACTCCTACAATGAGCAGTTCTTC	CASTATGDSYNEQFF	.	TRBV9	TRBJ2-1	TRBD1
TGTGCCATCAGCCGGGACAGGGTGGGTGTCGACACTGAAGCTTTCTTT	CAISRDRVGVDTEAFF	.	TRBV10-3	TRBJ1-1	TRBD1
TGTGCCAGCAGCGTGGACAGGGGGAAACTAGCGGGGATCCAAGAGACCCAGTACTTC	CASSVDRGKLAGIQETQYF	many	TRBV7-3	TRBJ2-5	.
TGCGCCAGCAGCCAAGAATCCTTCTCCTACGAGCAGTACTTC	CASSQESFSYEQYF	few	TRBV4-3	TRBJ2-7	.
TGTGCCACCAGTGATTCACAGGGAAGAGAGACCCAGTACTTC	CATSDSQGRETQYF	few	TRBV24-1	TRBJ2-5	.
TGCAGTGCTAGTTGGGCAGCAGGAAACACCATATATTTT	CSASWAAGNTIYF	few	TRBV20-1	TRBJ1-3	.
TGTGCCAGCAGCGCCCAGGCTACTGGAAACACCATATATTTT	CASSAQATGNTIYF	few	TRBV7-2	TRBJ1-3	.
TGCAGTGCTACACAGGGGGGGAACACAGATACGCAGTATTTT	CSATQGGNTDTQYF	few	TRBV20-1	TRBJ2-3	.
TGTGCCAGCAGCGAGACAGGGGAGGGTGGCTACACCTTC	CASSETGEGGYTF	.	TRBV7-9	TRBJ1-2	TRBD1
TGTGCCAGCAGGACAGGGGTACATCAGCCCCAGCATTTT	CASRTGVHQPQHF	few	TRBV6-5	TRBJ1-5	TRBD1
TGCGCCAGCAGCCAAGATCGGGACAGAAGACAGCCCCAGCATTTT	CASSQDRDRRQPQHF	.	TRBV4-1	TRBJ1-5	TRBD1
TGTGCCAGCAGTTTCGACGGAAGCAATCAGCCCCAGCATTTT	CASSFDGSNQPQHF	.	TRBV27	TRBJ1-5	.
TGCAGTGCAAACATTCCAGGGGCTGAAGCTTTCTTT	CSANIPGAEAFF	.	TRBV20-1	TRBJ1-1	.
TGCGCCAGCAGCCAAGAGAGGGAACACGAGCAGTACTTC	CASSQEREHEQYF	.	TRBV4-3	TRBJ2-7	.
TGTGCCAGCAGCTTACAGGGGCTCGATTCACCCCTCCACTTT	CASSLQGLDSPLHF	many	TRBV7-2	TRBJ1-6	.
TGCAGCGTTGAAAACCCACAGGGGAATGAGCAGTTCTTC	CSVENPQGNEQFF	few	TRBV29-1	TRBJ2-1	TRBD1
TGTGCCAGCAGCCCATCAGGGCCCCGAACTGAAGCTTTCTTT	CASSPSGPRTEAFF	few	TRBV7-2	TRBJ1-1	.
TGTGCCAGCAGCTTACCGAAAGCTAACTATGGCTACACCTTC	CASSLPKANYGYTF	.	TRBV7-2	TRBJ1-2	.
TGTGCCAGCAGCCAAGATAGGAGACAGACCTACGAGCAGTACTTC	CASSQDRRQTYEQYF	few	TRBV3-1	TRBJ2-7	.
TGTGCCAGCAGCCAAGATTTAACCAATGGGGAGACCCAGTACTTC	CASSQDLTNGETQYF	.	TRBV3-1	TRBJ2-5	.
TGTGCCAGCAGCCGGCCGGGGCAGGGAGGGAGGACAGATACGCAGTATTTT	CASSRPGQGGRTDTQYF	.	TRBV6-5	TRBJ2-3	TRBD2
TGCAGTGCTTCGTGGGGGCAGGTTCGCACTCAGCCCCAGCATTTT	CSASWGQVRTQPQHF	.	TRBV20-1	TRBJ1-5	.
TGTGCCACTCGATGGACTCTGGGGGCCTACAATGAGCAGTTCTTC	CATRWTLGAYNEQFF	.	TRBV6-1	TRBJ2-1	.
TGTGCCAGCACACGGAGCTCCTATAATTCACCCCTCCACTTT	CASTRSSYNSPLHF	few	TRBV6-5	TRBJ1-6	.
TGTGCCAGCAGTGTCGGCCAGGATGGTGAAGCTTTCTTT	CASSVGQDGEAFF	.	TRBV7-2	TRBJ1-1	.
TGTGCCAGCTCCCAGGGGACGGCAGGTAATCAGCCCCAGCATTTT	CASSQGTAGNQPQHF	.	TRBV18	TRBJ1-5	.
TGTGCCAGCAGCTTAATGGGACTAAGAAATGAAAAACTGTTTTTT	CASSLMGLRNEKLFF	.	TRBV7-2	TRBJ1-4	.
TGTGCCAGCAGTTCGCCTGCGGTGGAGACCCAGTACTTC	CASSSPAVETQYF	many	TRBV12-3/TRBV12-4	TRBJ2-5	.
TGTGCCAGCAGTGTTGACTTGGCAGGGGAAAACTACGAGCAGTACTTC	CASSVDLAGENYEQYF	few	TRBV2	TRBJ2-7	.
TGTGCCAGCAGTGGCCCCGGGGCTAACAATGAGCAGTTCTTC	CASSGPGANNEQFF	few	TRBV12-3/TRBV12-4	TRBJ2-1	.
TGTGCCAGCTCACCTAAAGAGGGGGGGCCAGATACGCAGTATTTT	CASSPKEGGPDTQYF	.	TRBV18	TRBJ2-3	.
TGCGCCAGCAGCCAAACACAGGGGTCCCTTGGCGAGCAGTACTTC	CASSQTQGSLGEQYF	many	TRBV4-3	TRBJ2-7	TRBD1
TGCGCCAGCAGCCAAGATAATGCAGGGTTTACTGGAAACACCATATATTTT	CASSQDNAGFTGNTIYF	.	TRBV4-3	TRBJ1-3	.
TGTGCCAGCACTCTTAATGAAGAACTGTTTTTT	CASTLNEELFF	.	TRBV28	TRBJ1-4	.
TGTGCCAGCTCACCATGGGGAGCAGGAATCGTCCCTGAAGCTTTCTTT	CASSPWGAGIVPEAFF	.	TRBV18	TRBJ1-1	.